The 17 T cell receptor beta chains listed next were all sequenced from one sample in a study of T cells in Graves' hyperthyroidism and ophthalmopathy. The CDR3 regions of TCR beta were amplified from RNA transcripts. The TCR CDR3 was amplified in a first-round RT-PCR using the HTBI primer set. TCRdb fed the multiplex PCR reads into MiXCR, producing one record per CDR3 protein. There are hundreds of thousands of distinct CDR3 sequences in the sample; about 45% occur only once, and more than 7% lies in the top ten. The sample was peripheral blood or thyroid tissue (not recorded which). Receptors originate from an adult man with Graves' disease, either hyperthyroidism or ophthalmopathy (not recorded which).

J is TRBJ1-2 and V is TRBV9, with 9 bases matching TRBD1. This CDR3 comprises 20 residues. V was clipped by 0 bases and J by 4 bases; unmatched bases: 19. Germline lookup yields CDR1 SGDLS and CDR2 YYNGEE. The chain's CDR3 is CASSVGGGLGRQGGTYGYTF. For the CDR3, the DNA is TGTGCCAGCAGCGTAGGAGGCGGCCTGGGTCGACAGGGGGGGACCTATGGCTACACCTTC.

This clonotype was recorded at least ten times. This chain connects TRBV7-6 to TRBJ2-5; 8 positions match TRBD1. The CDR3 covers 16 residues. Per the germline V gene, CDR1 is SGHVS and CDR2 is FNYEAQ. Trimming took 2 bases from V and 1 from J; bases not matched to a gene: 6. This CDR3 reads CASSLYFDRGQETQYF. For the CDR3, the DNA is TGTGCCAGCAGCTTATACTTCGACAGGGGCCAAGAGACCCAGTACTTC.

CDR3 amino acids: CASSAGGYTEAFF. The CDR3 DNA reads TGTGCCAGCAGCGCAGGGGGATACACTGAAGCTTTCTTT. The rearrangement uses TRBV9 and TRBJ1-1; 7 nucleotides align to TRBD1. The V and J ends lost 3 bases and 3 bases, in that order; junction bases with no gene match: 2. CDR1 and CDR2 from the germline V gene are SGDLS and YYNGEE. There are 13 residues in the CDR3. Full variable domain (outside the CDR3, taken from reference TRBV9 and TRBJ1-1): DSGVTQTPKHLITATGQRVTLRCSPRSGDLSVYWYQQSLDQGLQFLIQYYNGEERAKGNILERFSAQQFPDLHSELNLSSLELGDSALYFCASSAGGYTEAFFGQGTRLTVV.

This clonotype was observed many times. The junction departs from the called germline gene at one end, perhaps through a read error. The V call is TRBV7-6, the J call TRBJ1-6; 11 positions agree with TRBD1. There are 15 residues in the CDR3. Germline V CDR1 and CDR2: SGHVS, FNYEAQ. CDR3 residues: CASSQGTGGGSPLHF. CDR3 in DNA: TGCGCCAGCAGCCAAGGGACAGGGGGGGGTTCACCCCTCCACTTT. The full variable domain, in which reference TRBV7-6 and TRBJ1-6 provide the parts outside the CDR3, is GAGVSQSPRYKVTKRGQDVALRCDPISGHVSLYWYRQALGQGPEFLTYFNYEAQQDKSGLPNDRFSAERPEGSISTLTIQRTEQRDSAMYRCASSQGTGGGSPLHFGNGTRLTVT.

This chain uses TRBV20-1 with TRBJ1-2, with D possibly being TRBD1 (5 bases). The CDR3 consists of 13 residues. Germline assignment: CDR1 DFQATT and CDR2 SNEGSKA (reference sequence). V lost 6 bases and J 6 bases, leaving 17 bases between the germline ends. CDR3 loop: CSAEGRDPDGYTF. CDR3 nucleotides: TGCAGTGCGGAGGGCAGGGACCCGGATGGCTACACCTTC.

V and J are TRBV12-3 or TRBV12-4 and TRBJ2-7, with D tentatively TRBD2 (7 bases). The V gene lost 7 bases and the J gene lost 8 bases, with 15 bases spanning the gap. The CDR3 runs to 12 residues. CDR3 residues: CASTTSGGQQYF. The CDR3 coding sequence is TGTGCCAGCACCACTTCGGGGGGCCAGCAGTACTTC.

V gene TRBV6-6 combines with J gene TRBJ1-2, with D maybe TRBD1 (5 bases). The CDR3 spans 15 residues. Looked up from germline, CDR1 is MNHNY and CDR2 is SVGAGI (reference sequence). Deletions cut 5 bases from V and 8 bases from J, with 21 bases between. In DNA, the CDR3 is TGTGCCAGCAGTGGGTTCGGGGCCACCGGGTGGGGCTACACCTTC. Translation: CASSGFGATGWGYTF.

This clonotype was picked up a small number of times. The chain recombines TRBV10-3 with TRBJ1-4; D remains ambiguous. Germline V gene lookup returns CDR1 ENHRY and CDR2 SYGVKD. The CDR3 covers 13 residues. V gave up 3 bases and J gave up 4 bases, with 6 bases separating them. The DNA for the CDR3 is TGTGCCATCAGTGACACAGTTAATGAAAAACTGTTTTTT. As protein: CAISDTVNEKLFF.

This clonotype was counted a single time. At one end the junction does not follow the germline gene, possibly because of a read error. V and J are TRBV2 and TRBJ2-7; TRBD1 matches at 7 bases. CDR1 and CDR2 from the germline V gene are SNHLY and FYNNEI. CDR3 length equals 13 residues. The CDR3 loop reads CASSHGQAYGQYF. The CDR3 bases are TGTGCCAGCAGTCACGGACAGGCCTACGGGCAGTACTTC.

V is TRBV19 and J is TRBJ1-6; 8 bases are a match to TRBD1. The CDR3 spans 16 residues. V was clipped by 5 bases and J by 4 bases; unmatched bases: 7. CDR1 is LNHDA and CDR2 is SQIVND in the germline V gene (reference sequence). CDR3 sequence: CASSPLDRVYNSPLHF. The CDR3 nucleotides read TGTGCCAGTAGTCCACTGGACAGGGTGTATAATTCACCCCTCCACTTT.

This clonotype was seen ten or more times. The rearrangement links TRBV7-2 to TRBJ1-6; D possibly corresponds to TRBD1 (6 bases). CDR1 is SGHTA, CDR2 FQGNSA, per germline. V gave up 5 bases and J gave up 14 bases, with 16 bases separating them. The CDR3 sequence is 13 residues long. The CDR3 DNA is TGTGCCAGCAGCCCGGAGGGACATACGGCCCTCCACTTT. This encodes CASSPEGHTALHF.

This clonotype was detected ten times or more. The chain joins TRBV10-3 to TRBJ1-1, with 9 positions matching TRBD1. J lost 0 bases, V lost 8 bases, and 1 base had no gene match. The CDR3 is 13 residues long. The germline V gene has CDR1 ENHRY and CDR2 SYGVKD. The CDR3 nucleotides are TGTGCCATCGACAGGGGGGTGAACACTGAAGCTTTCTTT. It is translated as CAIDRGVNTEAFF.

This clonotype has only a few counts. The CDR3 nucleotides are TGTGCCAGCAGCTTAGCGAGTCCTAGCTCTGGAAACACCATATATTTT. Translating gives CASSLASPSSGNTIYF. The chain has TRBV7-8 and TRBJ1-3; D is unclear. The germline V gene has CDR1 SGHVS and CDR2 FQNEAQ. V gave up 0 bases and J gave up 0 bases, with 9 bases separating them. CDR3 length equals 16 residues. The full variable domain, with the rest looked up from reference TRBV7-8 and TRBJ1-3, is GAGVSQSPRYKVAKRGQDVALRCDPISGHVSLFWYQQALGQGPEFLTYFQNEAQLDKSGLPSDRFFAERPEGSVSTLKIQRTQQEDSAVYLCASSLASPSSGNTIYFGEGSWLTVV.

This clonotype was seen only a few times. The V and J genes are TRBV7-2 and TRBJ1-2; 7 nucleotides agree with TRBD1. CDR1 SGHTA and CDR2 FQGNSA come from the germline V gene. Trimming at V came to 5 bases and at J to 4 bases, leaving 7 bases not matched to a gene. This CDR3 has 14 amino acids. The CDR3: CASSQGGSAYGYTF. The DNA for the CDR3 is TGTGCCAGCAGCCAAGGGGGCTCGGCCTATGGCTACACCTTC.

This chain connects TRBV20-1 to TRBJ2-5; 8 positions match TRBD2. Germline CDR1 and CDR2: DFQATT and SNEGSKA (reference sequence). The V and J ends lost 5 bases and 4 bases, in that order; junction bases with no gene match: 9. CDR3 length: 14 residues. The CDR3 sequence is CSAASGTRGETQYF. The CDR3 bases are TGCAGTGCTGCCTCCGGGACTAGAGGAGAGACCCAGTACTTC.

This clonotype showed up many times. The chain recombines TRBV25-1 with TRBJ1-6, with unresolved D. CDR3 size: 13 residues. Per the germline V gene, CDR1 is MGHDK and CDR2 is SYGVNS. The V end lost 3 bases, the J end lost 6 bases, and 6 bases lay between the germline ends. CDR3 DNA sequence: TGTGCCAGCAGTGAGGCAGTTAATTCACCCCTCCACTTT. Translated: CASSEAVNSPLHF.

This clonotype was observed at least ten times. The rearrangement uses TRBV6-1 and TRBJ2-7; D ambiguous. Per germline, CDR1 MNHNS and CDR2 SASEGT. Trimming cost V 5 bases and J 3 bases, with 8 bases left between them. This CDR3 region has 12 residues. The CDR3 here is CASSYASYEQYF. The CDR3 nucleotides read TGTGCCAGCAGTTATGCAAGCTACGAGCAGTACTTC.